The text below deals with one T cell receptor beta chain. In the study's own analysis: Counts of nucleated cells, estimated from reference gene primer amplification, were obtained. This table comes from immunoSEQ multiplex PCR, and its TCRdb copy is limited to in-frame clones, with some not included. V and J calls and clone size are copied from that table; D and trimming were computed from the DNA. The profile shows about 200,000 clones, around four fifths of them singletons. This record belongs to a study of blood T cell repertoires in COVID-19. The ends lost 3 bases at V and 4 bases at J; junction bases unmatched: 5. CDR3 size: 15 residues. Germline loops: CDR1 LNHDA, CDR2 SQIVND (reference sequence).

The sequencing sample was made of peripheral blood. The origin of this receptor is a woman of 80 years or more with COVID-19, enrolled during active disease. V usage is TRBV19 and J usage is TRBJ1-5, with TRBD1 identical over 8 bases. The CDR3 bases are TGTGCCAGTAGTATGGACAGGGCCTATAATCAGCCCCAGCATTTT. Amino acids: CASSMDRAYNQPQHF.